The rows below give T cell receptor beta chains drawn from one sample of a study of blood T cell repertoires in COVID-19. Here immunoSEQ multiplex PCR was the method, and the copy in TCRdb shows in-frame clones only, minus some. The sample contains about 220,000 clones, approximately 80% of which appear only once. What was sequenced was peripheral blood. These receptors came from a human donor in a cohort sampled during active COVID-19. Each CDR3 is given with its conserved first and last residue. The order of the fields is J gene, clone size, V gene, D gene, CDR3 DNA, CDR3 protein. A D gene is named only where the DNA matches it firmly. Where a row states a size, it is once, few, many or the class of an expanded clone; other rows omit it.

J: TRBJ1-2
size: -
V: TRBV29-1
D: -
DNA: TGCAGCGTCCCAGGTGCACCGTACAACTATGGCTACACCTTC
CDR3: CSVPGAPYNYGYTF

J: TRBJ1-5
size: -
V: TRBV28
D: -
DNA: TGTGCCAGCACCCCCCGGGGGGAGGGAAATCAGCCCCAGCATTTT
CDR3: CASTPRGEGNQPQHF

J: TRBJ2-5
size: -
V: TRBV30
D: -
DNA: TGTGCCTGGAGTGTACAACGTGTGGAGACCCAGTACTTC
CDR3: CAWSVQRVETQYF

J: TRBJ1-2
size: -
V: TRBV19
D: -
DNA: TGTGCCAGTAGTATAGGTCGGTCTCCTGGCTACACCTTC
CDR3: CASSIGRSPGYTF

J: TRBJ2-1
size: -
V: TRBV7-2
D: TRBD1
DNA: TGTGCCAGCAGCCCGAACCGGGACAGCGAGAAGCAGTTCTTC
CDR3: CASSPNRDSEKQFF

J: TRBJ1-2
size: -
V: TRBV7-3
D: -
DNA: TGTGCCAGCAGCCCCGAGGATGGCTATGGCTACACCTTC
CDR3: CASSPEDGYGYTF

J: TRBJ2-7
size: -
V: TRBV27
D: TRBD2
DNA: TGTGCCAGCAGTTATTCTAGCGGGGGGCTCCCATACGAGCAGTACTTC
CDR3: CASSYSSGGLPYEQYF

J: TRBJ2-7
size: -
V: TRBV7-9
D: -
DNA: TGTGCCAGCAGCCCCGGGGGAGTCTACGAGCAGTACTTC
CDR3: CASSPGGVYEQYF

J: TRBJ1-4
size: once
V: TRBV2
D: TRBD1
DNA: TGTGCCAGCAGTCAGACCAGGACAGGAGGCGGAAAACTGTTTTTT
CDR3: CASSQTRTGGGKLFF

J: TRBJ1-3
size: -
V: TRBV3-1/TRBV3-2
D: -
DNA: TGTGCCAGCAGCCAAGATACTGGAAACACCATATATTTT
CDR3: CASSQDTGNTIYF

J: TRBJ1-6
size: -
V: TRBV5-1
D: TRBD1
DNA: TGCGCCAGCAGCCTCCTACCGGGACAGTCAAATTCACCCCTCCACTTT
CDR3: CASSLLPGQSNSPLHF

J: TRBJ1-1
size: -
V: TRBV9
D: TRBD1
DNA: TGTGCCAGCAGCGGGGTGCAGGGGGAAAAAGGGAACACTGAAGCTTTCTTT
CDR3: CASSGVQGEKGNTEAFF

J: TRBJ1-4
size: -
V: TRBV2
D: TRBD1
DNA: TGTGCCAGCTTAAGGGGGCTTGGTGAAAAACTGTTTTTT
CDR3: CASLRGLGEKLFF

J: TRBJ2-2
size: -
V: TRBV5-1
D: TRBD2
DNA: TGCGCCAGCAGCTTGGCCGGACTAGCGGGGGAGCACGGGGAGCTGTTTTTT
CDR3: CASSLAGLAGEHGELFF

J: TRBJ2-2
size: -
V: TRBV9
D: TRBD2
DNA: TGTGCCAGCAGCACCACTAGCGGGGGGGCGTTTACCGGGGAGCTGTTTTTT
CDR3: CASSTTSGGAFTGELFF

J: TRBJ1-2
size: once
V: TRBV19
D: -
DNA: TGTGCGAGTAGAGGCTTTGGAGGGACCTATGGCTACACCTTC
CDR3: CASRGFGGTYGYTF

J: TRBJ1-2
size: few
V: TRBV5-8
D: -
DNA: TGTGCCAGCAGCCCCGAGGCTGGTGGCTACACCTTC
CDR3: CASSPEAGGYTF

J: TRBJ2-5
size: -
V: TRBV5-1
D: -
DNA: TGCGCCAGCAGCTTGGACATCGACACCCCCCAAGAGACCCAGTACTTC
CDR3: CASSLDIDTPQETQYF

J: TRBJ1-1
size: -
V: TRBV2
D: -
DNA: TGTGCCAGCAGTGGAGAGGTCAACACTGAAGCTTTCTTT
CDR3: CASSGEVNTEAFF

J: TRBJ1-4
size: -
V: TRBV5-1
D: -
DNA: TGCGCCAGCAGCCTAGACAGATTTGCAACTAATGAAAAACTGTTTTTT
CDR3: CASSLDRFATNEKLFF

J: TRBJ1-2
size: many
V: TRBV2
D: -
DNA: TGTGCCAGCAGCAGCCTACAGGGCGGAGGCTACACCTTC
CDR3: CASSSLQGGGYTF